The present TCR beta chain was sequenced within a study of cytotoxic CD8 clonotypes in ibrutinib-treated CLL. Overall study: In all, under twelve patients were relapsed/refractory, some 14 were treatment-naive and about 17 were IGHV unmutated. Following treatment for a median 12 months, range 6 to 36, response samples were then taken. The study, taken as a whole, reports: In comparison with age-matched healthy donors, baseline clonality was higher and tracked circulating CD8+ T-cell counts.

To note about this clone: Its antigen is still unknown. The junction and the germline gene differ at one end; a read error may be behind it.

This CDR3 region has 14 residues. Germline-derived CDR1 and CDR2 are SGHDT and YYEEEE. Measured with immunoSEQ multiplex PCR; TCRdb has only the in-frame clones, and not every one. The profile covers tens of thousands of clones, with 90% appearing a single time and approximately 3.1% taken by the ten largest. The V gene is TRBV5-6, the J gene TRBJ1-5, with TRBD1 as a possible D gene (5 bases). The sequencing here drew on PBMCs, taken after 12 months of ibrutinib treatment. This TCR was sampled from a human donor with chronic lymphocytic leukemia. CDR3: CASSLARGSQPRHF. The CDR3 DNA follows: TGTGCCAGCAGCTTGGCCCGGGGCAGTCAGCCCCGGCATTTT.